This TCR beta chain was observed in a study of T cell repertoires in cytomegalovirus infection. TCRdb analysed the reads with MiXCR anew, one entry per CDR3 protein. The top ten clones hold roughly 15% of a sample with about 500,000 distinct CDR3 sequences, about 33% of them seen once. Concerning this clonotype itself: Its cognate antigen is unknown.

There are 15 residues in the CDR3. The germline V and J ends were trimmed by 3 bases and 6 bases, with 17 bases remaining between them. CDR1 is SGHAT and CDR2 is FQNNGV in the germline V gene. The chain joins TRBV11-2 to TRBJ2-5; D is possibly TRBD1 (6 bases). The sample was cultured PBMCs, taken from culture after CMV antigen stimulation. The origin of this receptor is a human donor in good health (CMV status not recorded). Some clones in this sample may be carry-over from other donors' samples. The DNA of the CDR3 is TGTGCCAGCAGCTTGTTGGGGGCGCAAGGAAAGACCCAGTACTTC. Translating gives CASSLLGAQGKTQYF.